This record covers a single T cell receptor beta chain. Which antigen it targets is not known. No clone much larger than this one lies a single base away; base qualities are absent. The entry originates in a study of T cells in Graves' hyperthyroidism and ophthalmopathy (dated by TCRdb to the late 2010s). General notes on the study: To identify TCR V-J signatures that set the groups apart, the researchers used a discovery cohort of 95 to 100 patients, made up of approximately 43 with Graves' ophthalmopathy and some 55 with stable Graves' hyperthyroidism. Following sampling, methimazole starting at 30 mg daily was given to hyperthyroidism patients, and high-dose intravenous methylprednisolone was given to ophthalmopathy patients. Thyroid tissue and blood T-cell repertoires from roughly six Graves' hyperthyroidism patients were also compared in the study. The roughly 90 discovery patients were divided at random into training and test sets in a 7:3 ratio. An independent validation cohort of around 19 hyperthyroidism patients and 17 patients who later progressed to ophthalmopathy tested prospective prediction of ophthalmopathy. TCR Vbeta CDR3 sequencing of approximately 140 peripheral blood samples (about 45 ophthalmopathy, 75 hyperthyroidism and approximately 17 progressor patients) is reported in the paper.

Paper-wide results and their limitations: No statistical method was used to fix the sample size in advance, and group allocation was not hidden from the investigators. Most expanded thyroid clonotypes (frequency above 0.001) were also found in blood, which suggests that blood repertoires may mirror thyroid immune responses. A model built on a 13 V-J signature distinguished ophthalmopathy from stable hyperthyroidism, reaching roughly 88% sensitivity and around 82% specificity in cross-validation and 80%/75% in testing. In validation, the model predicted progression to ophthalmopathy with 60% to 71% sensitivity and around 72% specificity, a median of about six months before onset.

The study excluded patients with uncontrolled infections, other autoimmune diseases, pregnancy or lactation. Diagnoses were established on the basis of clinical symptoms, serum thyroxine and TRAb, thyroid ultrasound, and orbital computed tomography. Trizol reagent was used to extract total RNA, and RNA quality was then checked on an Agilent 2100 Bioanalyzer. The CDR3 runs 12 amino acids, cysteine and phenylalanine included. Of all the DNA, just the CDR3 is kept, 36 bases in frame from base 1. V is pared back by 7 bases and J by 4 bases, with 13 bases lying between the germline termini. According to the germline V gene, CDR1 reads SQVTM and CDR2 reads ANQGSEA. The TCR beta CDR3 regions were amplified from the RNA transcripts. The TCR CDR3 was subjected to a first round of RT-PCR using the HTBI primer set and the Qiagen OneStep RT-PCR kit. The libraries were constructed in a second round of multiplex PCR and then size-selected and purified. The libraries were sequenced on an Illumina HiSeq2000 using paired-end 100 bp reads. Processing in the source paper ran as follows. SOAPnuke was used to process the raw data, throwing out any read that contained adapters or uncalled bases, had a mean Phred below 15, or lacked an exact constant-primer or identifier match. High-quality paired reads were merged using COPE v1.2.5, and each unique nucleotide sequence was defined as a clonotype. MiTCR v1.1 was used to align clonotypes to the IMGT TRBV, TRBD and TRBJ reference segments. Analysis was restricted to V-J combinations with a frequency above 0.0001, which covered roughly 99% of repertoires. The TCS score was defined as the ratio of F50 (clonal expansion) to E x V (chaos), calculated using BLOSUM62-based TCRdist between CDR3 peptides within each V-J. Welch's t-statistics and random forest reduced approximately 520 V-J features to 13, which were used in a naive Bayes classifier (R e1071). The Morisita-Horn index was used to measure how similar the thyroid and blood repertoires were. In TCRdb, the public reads were trimmed at Q25 with fastp and aligned with MiXCR, with productive beta chains retained. Every CDR3 protein is listed once, alongside the most common genes and DNA of its rows. Clone size and V and J calls follow TCRdb, not the original study. The sample yields 550,000 to 700,000 distinct CDR3 sequences; about 43% were counted once. The ten largest clones add up to 15% to 20% of the sample.

The chain links TRBV29-1 with TRBJ1-1; the D region possibly corresponds to TRBD1 (5 bases align). The sequencing sample was made of peripheral blood or thyroid tissue (not recorded which). The origin of this receptor is an adult woman with Graves' disease, either hyperthyroidism or ophthalmopathy (not recorded which). The CDR3 reads as follows: CSARGRTTEAFF. The nucleotide sequence is TGCAGCGCGAGGGGTAGGACCACTGAAGCTTTCTTT.